This T cell receptor beta chain is from a study of shared clonotypes between healthy human individuals. DNA at 200 ng, 30,000 or so T cell genomes, went into sorted-subset replicate PCRs. Sequencing used immunoSEQ multiplex PCR; TCRdb keeps in-frame clones, though not all of them. The repertoire holds 2 million to 2.5 million clones, with 85% to 95% as singletons. A split of CD4+ cells into CD45RA+ naive and CD45RA-negative memory subsets was performed. Study outcomes and limitations: The low donor count limited represented genetic and exposure-history diversity.

A word on this clone: The target antigen is unknown. This same CDR3 is encoded by further DNA sequences in the sample.

This sequence was found in a man between 18 and 29 years old in good health. Some clones in this sample may be carry-over from other donors' samples. Sequenced: naive CD4+ T cells from PBMCs. Subset reported: CD45RA+ positively selected.

CDR3 residues: CASSAGYEQYF. In nucleotides, the CDR3 is TGTGCCAGCAGTGCCGGCTACGAGCAGTACTTC. The chain is built from TRBV6-5 and TRBJ2-7, with D unclear. The germline gives CDR1 MNHEY, CDR2 SVGAGI. V lost 5 bases and J lost 3, with 5 bases in between. The CDR3 sequence is 11 residues long.